A single TCR beta chain is shown here with its context. Its antigen is unknown. The entry originates in a study of cytomegalovirus exposure and HLA in healthy donors. 60 Vbeta and 13 Jbeta primers were used in PCR. Clones were sequenced by immunoSEQ multiplex PCR, and TCRdb holds only the in-frame ones, with some missing. The sample has roughly 140,000 clones, about 75% seen once. Whole-study findings and limits: In a later analysis, across HLA loci, associated TCR counts were highest for DRB1, lowest for HLA-C. V- and J-gene trimming of TCR beta was linked (in a later analysis) to a missense DCLRE1C variant.

V lost 8 bases and J 6 bases, leaving 19 bases between the germline ends. CDR3 length: 14 residues. CDR1 and CDR2 from the germline V gene are SNHLY and FYNNEI. The specimen was PBMCs. V is TRBV2 and J is TRBJ1-1; D may be TRBD1 (5 bases). This TCR derives from a man in his late teens or twenties in good health and CMV-seronegative. The CDR3 reads CASSAQAGVAEAFF. The CDR3 DNA is TGTGCCAGCTCGGCACAGGCCGGAGTTGCTGAAGCTTTCTTT.